This TCR beta chain was identified in a study of cytomegalovirus exposure and HLA in healthy donors. Germline V CDR1 and CDR2: MNHEY, SVGAGI. The V end lost 5 bases, the J end lost 7 bases, and 20 bases lay between the germline ends. CDR3 length: 15 amino acids. As concerns this clone: Its antigen is currently unknown.

It was with 60 Vbeta and 13 Jbeta primers that the PCR ran. Using immunoSEQ multiplex PCR, the repertoire was profiled, and TCRdb retains in-frame clones only, with some absent. The specimen's table records some 200,000 clones. Study-wide results and limits: Most subjects had HLA-A and HLA-B alleles reportedly predicted accurately by TCR beta sequences.

The TCR was taken from a woman in her late teens or twenties in good health and CMV-seropositive. This chain joins TRBV6-5 and TRBJ2-5, with D possibly matching TRBD2 (6 bases). What was sequenced was PBMCs. The CDR3 loop reads CASSPSLGGAGTQYF. The CDR3, as DNA: TGTGCCAGCAGTCCCTCCCTGGGGGGAGCGGGGACCCAGTACTTC.